This entry lists 15 T cell receptor beta chains sequenced from one sample in a study of cytomegalovirus exposure and HLA in healthy donors. PCR primers comprised 60 Vbeta and 13 Jbeta primers. The table came from immunoSEQ multiplex PCR; TCRdb's copy has only in-frame clones and leaves some out. In the table there are more than 95,000 clones, about 80% of which are singletons. Sequenced: PBMCs. Source of these receptors: a woman between 45 and 65 years old in good health and CMV-seropositive.

V usage is TRBV5-1 and J usage is TRBJ2-1; 9 bases line up with TRBD2. Trimming removed 0 bases from V and 7 bases from J; junction bases left unmatched: 8. The CDR3 runs to 16 residues. Germline loops: CDR1 SGHRS, CDR2 YFSETQ. The CDR3 protein is CASSLEAAGGWNEQFF. In nucleotides, the CDR3 is TGCGCCAGCAGCTTGGAAGCTGCGGGAGGGTGGAATGAGCAGTTCTTC.

The chain employs TRBV19 and TRBJ1-4, with a possible D match to TRBD1 (6 bases). CDR1 LNHDA and CDR2 SQIVND come from the germline V gene (reference sequence). This CDR3 is 14 amino acids long. Trimming cost V 4 bases and J 3 bases, with 9 bases left between them. The CDR3 loop reads CASSTRGANEKLFF. The CDR3 nucleotides read TGTGCCAGTAGTACCAGGGGAGCTAATGAAAAACTGTTTTTT.

This chain links TRBV7-8 with TRBJ2-2; 8 positions agree with TRBD1. CDR1 and CDR2 from the germline V gene are SGHVS and FQNEAQ. The V gene end was trimmed by 5 bases and the J gene end by 3 bases; junction bases not matched to a gene: 8. This CDR3 has 16 amino acids. The CDR3, as DNA: TGTGCCAGCAGCATCAGCAGGGGGCCATACACCGGGGAGCTGTTTTTT. Encoded protein: CASSISRGPYTGELFF. The full variable domain, rest sourced from reference TRBV7-8 and TRBJ2-2, is GAGVSQSPRYKVAKRGQDVALRCDPISGHVSLFWYQQALGQGPEFLTYFQNEAQLDKSGLPSDRFFAERPEGSVSTLKIQRTQQEDSAVYLCASSISRGPYTGELFFGEGSRLTVL.

This clone has more than one count but fewer than ten. This chain joins TRBV5-1 and TRBJ1-4, with D unresolved. The germline V gene has CDR1 SGHRS and CDR2 YFSETQ. The CDR3 runs 16 residues. Trimming took 1 base from V and 3 from J, leaving 13 bases between them. The DNA of the CDR3 is TGCGCCAGCAGCTTGTCGGTCAGCAGGCCTAATGAAAAACTGTTTTTT. It specifies CASSLSVSRPNEKLFF. Full variable domain (rest looked up from reference TRBV5-1 and TRBJ1-4): KAGVTQTPRYLIKTRGQQVTLSCSPISGHRSVSWYQQTPGQGLQFLFEYFSETQRNKGNFPGRFSGRQFSNSRSEMNVSTLELGDSALYLCASSLSVSRPNEKLFFGSGTQLSVL.

This chain connects TRBV30 to TRBJ1-1; no firm D call. The CDR3 runs 13 residues. V was clipped by 1 base and J by 5 bases, with 11 bases between them. Germline lookup yields CDR1 GTSNPN and CDR2 SVGIG (reference sequence). CDR3 amino acids: CAWSDLGRTEAFF. In DNA form, the CDR3 reads TGTGCCTGGAGTGATTTGGGGAGGACTGAAGCTTTCTTT.

CDR3 DNA sequence: TGCGCCAGCAGCCAAGAAGATTGGCAACACACCGGGGAGCTGTTTTTT. Protein sequence: CASSQEDWQHTGELFF. The chain joins TRBV4-3 to TRBJ2-2; no clear D. This CDR3 is 16 amino acids long. V lost 0 bases to trimming and J lost 3 bases, with 11 bases between them. In germline, CDR1 is LGHNA, CDR2 YSLEER.

V usage is TRBV6-5 and J usage is TRBJ1-3; D might be TRBD1 (6 bases). The CDR3 is 15 amino acids. Trimming left V 3 bases short and J 4 bases short, with 13 bases between. Germline CDR1 reads MNHEY; CDR2 reads SVGAGI. CDR3 bases: TGTGCCAGCAGTTATTCCGGGACACCGGGAAACACCATATATTTT. Its protein is CASSYSGTPGNTIYF.

This sequence joins TRBV2 and TRBJ2-3; TRBD1 aligns across 12 bases. Germline-derived CDR1 and CDR2 are SNHLY and FYNNEI. V lost 8 bases to trimming and J lost 0 bases; unmatched junction nucleotides: 12. The CDR3 is 18 amino acids. The CDR3 loop reads CASRRGQGAFPSTDTQYF. The CDR3 nucleotides read TGTGCCAGCCGGAGGGGACAGGGGGCTTTCCCTAGCACAGATACGCAGTATTTT. Full variable domain (remainder filled in from reference TRBV2 and TRBJ2-3): EPEVTQTPSHQVTQMGQEVILRCVPISNHLYFYWYRQILGQKVEFLVSFYNNEISEKSEIFDDQFSVERPDGSNFTLKIRSTKLEDSAMYFCASRRGQGAFPSTDTQYFGPGTRLTVL.

The gene calls are TRBV15 and TRBJ2-2, with D maybe TRBD2 (6 bases). Trimming shortened V by 2 bases and J by 1 base, and 8 bases separated the two germline ends. Per germline, CDR1 LNHNV and CDR2 YYDKDF (reference sequence). CDR3 length: 15 amino acids. CDR3 nucleotide sequence: TGTGCCACCAGCAGACTAGCGCTGAACACCGGGGAGCTGTTTTTT. This sequence encodes CATSRLALNTGELFF.

The chain couples TRBV5-1 to TRBJ1-2, with D possibly matching TRBD1 (5 bases). V lost 4 bases and J 8 bases, leaving 21 bases between the germline ends. The germline gives CDR1 SGHRS, CDR2 YFSETQ. CDR3 length: 15 residues. Here the CDR3 reads CASSDFPGLGGGYTF. DNA for the CDR3: TGCGCCAGCAGCGACTTCCCAGGCCTTGGGGGGGGCTACACCTTC.

This sequence joins TRBV5-6 and TRBJ2-2, with D possibly being TRBD1 (5 bases). This CDR3 spans 15 amino acids. V lost 5 bases and J lost 0, with 11 bases in between. Germline CDR1 reads SGHDT; CDR2 reads YYEEEE. The CDR3 sequence: CASRQTGPNTGELFF. CDR3 in DNA: TGTGCCAGCAGACAAACAGGCCCGAACACCGGGGAGCTGTTTTTT.

The chain joins TRBV23-1 to TRBJ2-7; TRBD1 agrees at 8 bases. TRBV23-1 is treated as an ORF (open reading frame) with a function not yet certain. J was trimmed by 4 bases and V by 6 bases; bases with no gene match: 11. CDR3 length: 15 amino acids. CDR3 residues: CASSDRWDRSYEQYF. The CDR3 bases are TGCGCCAGCAGCGACAGGTGGGACAGGTCGTACGAGCAGTACTTC.

The chain links TRBV6-1 to TRBJ1-1; D gene ambiguous. Germline-derived CDR1 and CDR2 are MNHNS and SASEGT. Trimming took off 5 bases at V and 6 bases at J, with 19 bases between the two ends. The CDR3 is made up of 15 amino acids. The CDR3 reads CASSPHFERYAEAFF. Written as DNA, the CDR3 is TGTGCCAGCAGTCCCCACTTTGAGCGGTACGCTGAAGCTTTCTTT.

The rearrangement links TRBV9 to TRBJ2-1, with 7 bases matching TRBD2. V lost 0 bases and J lost 0; bases outside the gene matches: 3. The CDR3 is 16 amino acids. Germline V gene sequence: CDR1 SGDLS, CDR2 YYNGEE. CDR3 nucleotides: TGTGCCAGCAGCGTAGGAGGCGGGAGCTCCTACAATGAGCAGTTCTTC. Its translation is CASSVGGGSSYNEQFF.

This chain links TRBV11-2 with TRBJ1-1; TRBD1 is a possible D gene (6 bases). The CDR3 is 11 residues long. CDR1 SGHAT and CDR2 FQNNGV come from the germline V gene. V was trimmed by 5 bases and J by 8 bases, leaving 9 bases between them. CDR3 residues: CASSPDREAFF. Written as DNA, the CDR3 is TGTGCCAGCAGCCCAGACAGGGAAGCTTTCTTT.